This T cell receptor beta chain was sequenced in a study of T cells expressing NK-cell markers. From the 5' RACE reads, TCRdb lists one entry per CDR3 protein and no DNA. The sample table includes about 180,000 distinct CDR3 sequences. This CDR3 is built from 15 residues. The germline V gene has CDR1 SEHNR and CDR2 FQNEAQ (reference sequence). The chain uses TRBV7-9 and TRBJ2-1. Sequenced input: blood T cells: a sorted CD56 or NKG2C T cell subset, CD4+ or CD8+ T cells, or bulk PBMC T cells (not recorded which). The origin of this receptor is a woman aged 18 to 75 in good health. The chain's CDR3 is CASSLGPDPDNEQFF. The full variable domain, its missing parts supplied by reference TRBV7-9 and TRBJ2-1, is DTGVSQNPRHKITKRGQNVTFRCDPISEHNRLYWYRQTLGQGPEFLTYFQNEAQLEKSRLLSDRFSAERPKGSFSTLEIQRTEQGDSAMYLCASSLGPDPDNEQFFGPGTRLTVL.